The 4 T cell receptor beta chains below were found in one sample sequenced in a study of post-analysis software for immune sequencing data. The study, taken as a whole, reports: Five or six TRBV segments were more frequent in patients than controls; TRBV5-6, TRBV5-1 and TRBV20-1 belonged to this group.

The TCR beta cDNA libraries contained unique molecular identifiers. TCRdb reanalysed the PCR reads using MiXCR and keeps one entry per CDR3 protein. In the table there are more than 350,000 distinct CDR3 sequences, 39% of which are singletons. The antigens of these receptors remain unknown. The sequenced material came from blood. These TCRs come from a girl aged 2 to 10 with multiple sclerosis.

The sample holds one count of this clonotype. The chain joins TRBV7-8 to TRBJ1-2; 10 bases are a match to TRBD1. Trimming took 4 bases from V and 7 from J; bases not matched to a gene: 9. Germline V lookup: CDR1 SGHVS, CDR2 FQNEAQ. The CDR3 is made up of 15 amino acids. CDR3 loop: CASSSEGQGTLGYTF. In DNA form, the CDR3 reads TGTGCCAGCAGCTCGGAGGGACAGGGGACTCTTGGCTACACCTTC. The full variable domain, in which reference TRBV7-8 and TRBJ1-2 provide the parts outside the CDR3, is GAGVSQSPRYKVAKRGQDVALRCDPISGHVSLFWYQQALGQGPEFLTYFQNEAQLDKSGLPSDRFFAERPEGSVSTLKIQRTQQEDSAVYLCASSSEGQGTLGYTFGSGTRLTVV.

This rearrangement joins TRBV20-1 to TRBJ2-1; unclear D gene. This CDR3 has 14 residues. Germline V gene sequence: CDR1 DFQATT, CDR2 SNEGSKA (reference sequence). The V gene lost 5 bases and the J gene lost 1 base, with 12 bases spanning the gap. The CDR3: CSAAVSRSYNEQFF. In DNA form, the CDR3 reads TGCAGTGCTGCCGTTAGTAGGTCCTACAATGAGCAGTTCTTC.

The rearrangement uses TRBV10-3 and TRBJ2-5, with D unclear. V shed 4 bases and J shed 1 base, with 7 bases lying between them. The length of the CDR3 is 13 residues. Germline CDR1 reads ENHRY; CDR2 reads SYGVKD. The CDR3 reads CAISVNSQETQYF. The CDR3 region has the DNA TGTGCCATCAGTGTGAACAGCCAAGAGACCCAGTACTTC.

This clonotype showed up just a few times. V and J are TRBV29-1 and TRBJ1-2; D unclear. With 4 bases removed from V and 3 bases from J, the gap between germline ends came to 15 bases. From germline, CDR1 is SQVTM and CDR2 ANQGSEA. The CDR3 spans 14 residues. The CDR3 spells CSVAAPTGDYGYTF. CDR3 bases: TGCAGCGTTGCAGCCCCCACCGGGGACTATGGCTACACCTTC.